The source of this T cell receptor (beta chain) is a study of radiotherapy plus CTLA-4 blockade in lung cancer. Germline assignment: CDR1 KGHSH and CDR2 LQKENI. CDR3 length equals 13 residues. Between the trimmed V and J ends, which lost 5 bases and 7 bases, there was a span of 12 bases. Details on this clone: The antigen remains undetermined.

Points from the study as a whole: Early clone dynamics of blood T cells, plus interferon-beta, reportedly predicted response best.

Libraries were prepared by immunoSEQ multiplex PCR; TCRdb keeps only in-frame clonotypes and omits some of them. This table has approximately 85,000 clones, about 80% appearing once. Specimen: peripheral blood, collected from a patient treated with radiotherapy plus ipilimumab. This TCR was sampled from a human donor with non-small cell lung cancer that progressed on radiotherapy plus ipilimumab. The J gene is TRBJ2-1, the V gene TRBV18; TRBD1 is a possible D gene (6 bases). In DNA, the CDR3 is TGTGCCAGCTCAGCAACGCAGGGGAATGAGCAGTTCTTC. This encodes CASSATQGNEQFF.